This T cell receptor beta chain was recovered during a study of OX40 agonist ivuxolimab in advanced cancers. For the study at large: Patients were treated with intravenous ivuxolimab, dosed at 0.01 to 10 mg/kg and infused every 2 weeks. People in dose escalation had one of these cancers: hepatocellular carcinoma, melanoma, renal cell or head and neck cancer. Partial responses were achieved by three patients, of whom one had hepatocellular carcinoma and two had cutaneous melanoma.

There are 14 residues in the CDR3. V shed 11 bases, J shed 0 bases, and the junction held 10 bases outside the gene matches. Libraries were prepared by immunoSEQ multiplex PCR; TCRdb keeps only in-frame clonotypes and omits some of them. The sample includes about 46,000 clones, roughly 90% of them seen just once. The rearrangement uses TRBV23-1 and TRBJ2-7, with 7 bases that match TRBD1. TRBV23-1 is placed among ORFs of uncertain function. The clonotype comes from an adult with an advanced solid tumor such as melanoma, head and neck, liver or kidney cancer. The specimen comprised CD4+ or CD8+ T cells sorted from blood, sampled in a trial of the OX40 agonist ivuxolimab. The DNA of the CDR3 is TGCGCCGGAAGAGGACAGGCGAGCTCCTACGAGCAGTACGTC. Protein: CAGRGQASSYEQYV.